These T cell receptor beta chains were read from a single sample in a study of cytomegalovirus exposure and HLA in healthy donors. Data came from immunoSEQ multiplex PCR; TCRdb stores just in-frame clones and leaves some out. The repertoire consists of under 90,000 clones, with around three quarters occurring once and the leading ten covering 3.4%. What was sequenced was PBMCs. These receptors originate from a man aged 35 to 55 in good health and CMV-seronegative. The CDR3 runs from the conserved cysteine through the conserved F or W. The D gene is left open where the match is weak. Only some rows state a clone size, as once, few, many or a class for expanded clones.

CDR3 protein	CDR3 DNA	J gene	V gene	clone size	D gene
CAISAEGARGNEQFF	TGTGCCATCAGTGCTGAGGGGGCCAGAGGAAATGAGCAGTTCTTC	TRBJ2-1	TRBV10-3	NA	TRBD1
CASSQTTGRTEAFF	TGCGCCAGCAGCCAGACGACAGGGCGGACTGAAGCTTTCTTT	TRBJ1-1	TRBV4-3	NA	TRBD1
CASSLDGSGQEQFF	TGTGCCAGCAGCTTGGACGGGAGTGGTCAGGAGCAGTTCTTC	TRBJ2-1	TRBV5-4	NA	NA
CASSLTGGLGAEAFF	TGTGCCAGCAGCTTAACGGGTGGCTTAGGGGCTGAAGCTTTCTTT	TRBJ1-1	TRBV13	NA	NA
CASRPDTGPLHF	TGTGCCAGCAGGCCAGACACGGGGCCCCTCCACTTT	TRBJ1-6	TRBV6-1	NA	NA
CASTVAGGSYNEQFF	TGTGCCAGCACTGTCGCGGGGGGGTCGTACAATGAGCAGTTCTTC	TRBJ2-1	TRBV6-1	NA	TRBD2
CASSAGTSGETQYF	TGTGCCAGCAGCGCCGGGACTAGCGGGGAGACCCAGTACTTC	TRBJ2-5	TRBV2	NA	TRBD2
CASSVRTTNTGELFF	TGTGCCAGCAGCGTAAGGACAACGAACACCGGGGAGCTGTTTTTT	TRBJ2-2	TRBV9	NA	NA
CASSARTSPDTQYF	TGTGCCAGCAGCGCAAGGACTAGTCCAGATACGCAGTATTTT	TRBJ2-3	TRBV11-3	few	TRBD2
CASSRQDQETQYF	TGTGCCAGCAGCCGACAGGATCAAGAGACCCAGTACTTC	TRBJ2-5	TRBV7-2	NA	NA
CASSFQGRTEAFF	TGCGCCAGCAGCTTTCAGGGGCGAACTGAAGCTTTCTTT	TRBJ1-1	TRBV5-1	NA	NA
CSSSFSGPSYGYTF	TGTTCCAGCAGCTTTTCAGGCCCTTCCTATGGCTACACCTTC	TRBJ1-2	TRBV7-9	NA	NA
CASSGTGVETQYF	TGCGCCAGCAGCGGGACAGGGGTCGAGACCCAGTACTTC	TRBJ2-5	TRBV4-1	NA	TRBD1
CASSLGPGERSYNEQFF	TGTGCCAGCAGCTTAGGACCCGGGGAGCGCTCCTACAATGAGCAGTTCTTC	TRBJ2-1	TRBV7-2	NA	NA
CASSFRGKNTEAFF	TGTGCCAGCAGTTTCCGGGGGAAGAACACTGAAGCTTTCTTT	TRBJ1-1	TRBV27	NA	NA
CASSRQGLDGEQYF	TGTGCCAGCAGCCGCCAGGGCCTCGACGGTGAGCAGTACTTC	TRBJ2-7	TRBV7-2	NA	NA
CASSLLINSYNEQFF	TGTGCCAGCAGCCTACTGATTAACTCCTACAATGAGCAGTTCTTC	TRBJ2-1	TRBV7-2	NA	NA
CASSPPRDRNEKLFF	TGTGCCAGCTCACCACCCCGGGACAGGAATGAAAAACTGTTTTTT	TRBJ1-4	TRBV18	NA	TRBD1
CASSIAVNTEAFF	TGTGCCAGTAGTATAGCAGTGAACACTGAAGCTTTCTTT	TRBJ1-1	TRBV19	NA	NA
CASSQPAGSNQPQHF	TGTGCCAGCAGCCAACCGGCGGGTAGCAATCAGCCCCAGCATTTT	TRBJ1-5	TRBV4-2	NA	NA
CASSESRVVEKLFF	TGCGCCAGCAGTGAGTCCAGGGTGGTTGAAAAACTGTTTTTT	TRBJ1-4	TRBV10-2	few	NA
CASSQYVQGNQPQHF	TGTGCCAGCAGCCAATATGTACAGGGCAATCAGCCCCAGCATTTT	TRBJ1-5	TRBV4-2	NA	NA
CASKTANTGELFF	TGTGCCAGCAAAACAGCGAACACCGGGGAGCTGTTTTTT	TRBJ2-2	TRBV25-1	NA	NA
CASSALGGASGELDTQYF	TGTGCCAGCAGCGCACTTGGAGGGGCTAGCGGGGAGCTAGATACGCAGTATTTT	TRBJ2-3	TRBV5-8	NA	TRBD2
CASSFAGLDTGELFF	TGCGCCAGCAGCTTTGCGGGACTAGACACCGGGGAGCTGTTTTTT	TRBJ2-2	TRBV5-1	NA	TRBD2
CASSEMGQGLGYTF	TGTGCCAGCAGTGAAATGGGACAGGGTCTTGGCTACACCTTC	TRBJ1-2	TRBV2	NA	TRBD1
CASSRAGTGENIQYF	TGTGCCAGCAGCCGGGCTGGGACAGGGGAAAACATTCAGTACTTC	TRBJ2-4	TRBV11-2	NA	TRBD1
CASSLSPPGLAQTQYF	TGTGCCAGCAGTTTAAGCCCCCCGGGACTAGCTCAGACCCAGTACTTC	TRBJ2-5	TRBV27	NA	TRBD2
CASSFLDGPSPQHF	TGTGCCAGCAGCTTTTTGGACGGTCCTAGCCCCCAGCATTTT	TRBJ1-5	TRBV7-2	NA	NA
CASSLVGTGTYEQYF	TGTGCCAGCAGCTTAGTTGGGACAGGGACGTACGAGCAGTACTTC	TRBJ2-7	TRBV7-2	NA	TRBD1
CASSQGGHSRSNSPLHF	TGTGCCAGCAGCCAAGGCGGACACTCACGGTCTAATTCACCCCTCCACTTT	TRBJ1-6	TRBV14	few	NA
CASSPIGSGVLTGELFF	TGTGCCAGCAGCCCAATTGGTAGCGGGGTTCTTACCGGGGAGCTGTTTTTT	TRBJ2-2	TRBV4-2	NA	TRBD2
CASSFRDRGPYEQYF	TGTGCCAGCAGCTTCAGGGACAGGGGACCCTACGAGCAGTACTTC	TRBJ2-7	TRBV13	NA	TRBD1
CASSLVRGPGELFF	TGCGCCAGCAGCCTAGTCAGGGGCCCCGGGGAGCTGTTTTTT	TRBJ2-2	TRBV5-1	NA	NA
CASSIGMREQPQHF	TGTGCCAGTAGTATAGGGATGAGGGAACAGCCCCAGCATTTT	TRBJ1-5	TRBV19	NA	NA
CASSFTPQETQYF	TGTGCCAGCAGCTTTACACCTCAAGAGACCCAGTACTTC	TRBJ2-5	TRBV5-4	NA	NA
CASSLRGTGNTIYF	TGTGCCAGCAGCTTACGGGGGACTGGAAACACCATATATTTT	TRBJ1-3	TRBV7-9	NA	NA
CASSFMVGGQGGETQYF	TGCGCCAGCAGCTTTATGGTTGGTGGACAGGGGGGCGAGACCCAGTACTTC	TRBJ2-5	TRBV5-1	NA	TRBD1
CAIRGTSNQPQHF	TGTGCCATTCGGGGGACCAGCAATCAGCCCCAGCATTTT	TRBJ1-5	TRBV10-3	NA	NA
CASSFQVLGSPLHF	TGTGCCAGCAGCTTTCAGGTACTGGGTTCACCCCTCCACTTT	TRBJ1-6	TRBV13	once	NA
CASSLPDRDEKLFF	TGTGCCAGCAGCTTACCAGACAGGGATGAAAAACTGTTTTTT	TRBJ1-4	TRBV5-8	NA	TRBD1
CASSDGTGDTDTQYF	TGTGCCAGCAGTGACGGGACAGGGGACACAGATACGCAGTATTTT	TRBJ2-3	TRBV6-4	few	TRBD1
CAIWTSGQSTDTQYF	TGTGCCATTTGGACTAGCGGGCAAAGCACAGATACGCAGTATTTT	TRBJ2-3	TRBV10-3	NA	TRBD2
CASSPPGENGYTF	TGTGCCAGCAGCCCCCCAGGGGAGAATGGCTACACCTTC	TRBJ1-2	TRBV6-6	NA	NA
CASSPRGGELSYEQYF	TGTGCCAGCTCACCCCGCGGTGGTGAACTATCCTACGAGCAGTACTTC	TRBJ2-7	TRBV18	once	NA
CAWSGSGTGSHEQYF	TGTGCCTGGAGTGGCAGCGGGACAGGGTCCCACGAGCAGTACTTC	TRBJ2-7	TRBV30	NA	TRBD1
CTSSQRTSGGLGDEQFF	TGCACCAGCAGCCAACGGACTAGCGGGGGCCTCGGGGATGAGCAGTTCTTC	TRBJ2-1	TRBV1	NA	NA
CASSLRTGSSYNSPLHF	TGTGCCAGCAGCTTGCGGACAGGGAGCTCCTATAATTCACCCCTCCACTTT	TRBJ1-6	TRBV5-4	NA	TRBD1
CASSLLWATGELFF	TGTGCCAGCAGCTTGCTATGGGCTACCGGGGAGCTGTTTTTT	TRBJ2-2	TRBV5-6	NA	NA
CATSGGTRTGLTDTQYF	TGTGCCACCAGCGGTGGAACTAGGACAGGCCTTACGGATACGCAGTATTTT	TRBJ2-3	TRBV15	few	TRBD1
CASSLDAGGSRF	TGTGCCAGCAGCTTGGACGCAGGGGGCAGTCGATTC	TRBJ2-7	TRBV5-5	NA	TRBD1
CASRSQGSVTEAFF	TGTGCCAGCAGGTCACAGGGGAGCGTCACTGAAGCTTTCTTT	TRBJ1-1	TRBV6-1	NA	TRBD1
CASSLRTSLLNEQFF	TGCGCCAGCAGCTTGCGGACTAGCTTGTTGAATGAGCAGTTCTTC	TRBJ2-1	TRBV5-1	few	TRBD2